These T cell receptor beta chains were read from a single sample in a study of T cells in localized non-small cell lung cancer. Produced via immunoSEQ multiplex PCR; TCRdb's table is partial and in-frame only. The sample records about 77,000 clones, around 89% being singletons. The starting material was peripheral blood, obtained before any cancer treatment. Receptor source: a woman aged 40-70 years with stage I squamous cell lung carcinoma. Both conserved end residues are part of each CDR3. A D gene is named only where the DNA matches it firmly.

CDR3 protein,V gene,D gene
CATSRDLFRAGNTEAFF,TRBV15,.
CASSSSGTVNIQYF,TRBV5-1,TRBD1
CASTDPGGAFF,TRBV5-8,.
CASSPHPGQGNGYTF,TRBV4-2,TRBD1
CASSWRGLMNTEAFF,TRBV6-5,.
CASSPDRVINYGYTF,TRBV5-1,TRBD1
CASSLAAFTPGNTIYF,TRBV5-1,.
CASSVGVGNNQPQHF,TRBV9,.
CASSLPRGGEDIQYF,TRBV4-2,.
CASSPGGLETQYF,TRBV11-2,TRBD2
CASSIPQTSGNTIYF,TRBV19,.
CASSLERSTDTQYF,TRBV5-1,.
CASSPQGNSPLHF,TRBV18,.
CASSFSGGTYEQYF,TRBV7-9,TRBD2
CASSFSSLNTEAFF,TRBV25-1,.
CASSDLTGGGNTIYF,TRBV9,TRBD1
CASSRQGSLAEAFF,TRBV7-3,TRBD1
CASSDSGRPTGELFF,TRBV6-4,.
CASGETANEKLFF,TRBV7-9,.
CASSGRDRGTYEQYF,TRBV2,TRBD1
CASSLGTDYNEQFF,TRBV5-1,.
CASSLERTGTYEQYF,TRBV11-2,TRBD1